The clone carrying this T cell receptor beta chain was observed a handful of times. This record comes from a study of blood T cell repertoires in COVID-19. Overall study context: Donors in the United States, Italy and Spain gave samples during acute or convalescent COVID-19. Sources were T cells, B-cell-depleted T cells, or PBMCs; the material itself was cDNA or gDNA.

Methods used by the authors: Cell counts per sample came from amplifying reference gene primers. TCRdb's table, derived via immunoSEQ multiplex PCR, lists solely in-frame clones and lacks some. That table is the source of V, J and clone size, and D and trimming were worked out from the DNA. The sample shows 60,000 to 70,000 clones, roughly 80% of them seen only once. The CDR3 loop spans 15 amino acids. Trimming took 3 bases from V and 3 from J, leaving 12 bases between them. The germline V gene has CDR1 SEHNR and CDR2 FQNEAQ (reference sequence). This sequence joins TRBV7-9 and TRBJ1-5, with a possible D match to TRBD1 (6 bases). The sample consisted of peripheral blood. This receptor was identified in a man aged 55 to 70 with acute or convalescent COVID-19. CDR3 loop: CASSLGAGDNQPQHF. DNA for the CDR3: TGTGCCAGCAGCTTGGGGGCAGGGGACAATCAGCCCCAGCATTTT.